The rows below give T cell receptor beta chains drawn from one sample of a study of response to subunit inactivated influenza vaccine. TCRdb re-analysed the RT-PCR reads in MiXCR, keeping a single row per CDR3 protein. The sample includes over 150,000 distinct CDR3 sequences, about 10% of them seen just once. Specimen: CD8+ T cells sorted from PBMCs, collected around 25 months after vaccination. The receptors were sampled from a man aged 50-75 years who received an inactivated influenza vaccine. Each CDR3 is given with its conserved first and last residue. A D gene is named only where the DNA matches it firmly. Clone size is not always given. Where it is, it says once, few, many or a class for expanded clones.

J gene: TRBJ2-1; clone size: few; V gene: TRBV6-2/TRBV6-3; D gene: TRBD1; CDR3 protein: CASTSAGTGGNEQFF; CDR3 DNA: TGTGCCAGCACCTCGGCGGGGACAGGGGGGAATGAGCAGTTCTTC
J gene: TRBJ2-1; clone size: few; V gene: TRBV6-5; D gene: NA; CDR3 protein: CASSYQPLGNEQFF; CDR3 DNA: TGTGCCAGCAGTTACCAACCTTTGGGGAATGAGCAGTTCTTC
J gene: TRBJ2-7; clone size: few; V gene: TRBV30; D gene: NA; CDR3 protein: CAWEGLPPGEQYF; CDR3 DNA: TGTGCCTGGGAGGGTCTCCCCCCCGGCGAGCAGTACTTC
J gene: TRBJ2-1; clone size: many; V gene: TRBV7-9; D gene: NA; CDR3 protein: CASSSQLDEQFF; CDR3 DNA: TGTGCCAGCAGCTCACAGCTGGATGAGCAGTTCTTC
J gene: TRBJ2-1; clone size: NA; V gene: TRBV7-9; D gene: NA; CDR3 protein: CASSHSFSGVSYDEQFF; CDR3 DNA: TGTGCCAGCAGCCACAGTTTTTCGGGGGTATCCTACGATGAGCAGTTCTTC
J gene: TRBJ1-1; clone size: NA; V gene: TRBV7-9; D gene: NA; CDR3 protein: CASSLGGVITEAFF; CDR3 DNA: TGTGCCAGCAGCCTCGGCGGGGTGATCACTGAAGCTTTCTTT
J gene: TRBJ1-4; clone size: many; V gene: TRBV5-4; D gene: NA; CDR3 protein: CASSGEEGPEKLFF; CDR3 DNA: TGTGCCAGCAGCGGTGAGGAGGGACCTGAAAAACTGTTTTTT
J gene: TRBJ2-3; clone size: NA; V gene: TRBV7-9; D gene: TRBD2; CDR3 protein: CASSLTSGYTDTQYF; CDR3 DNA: TGTGCCAGCAGCTTGACTAGCGGTTACACAGATACGCAGTATTTT
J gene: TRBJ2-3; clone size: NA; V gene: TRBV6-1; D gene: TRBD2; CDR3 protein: CASSPSTSGGRDTQYF; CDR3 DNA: TGTGCCAGCAGTCCTTCGACTAGCGGCGGAAGAGATACGCAGTATTTT
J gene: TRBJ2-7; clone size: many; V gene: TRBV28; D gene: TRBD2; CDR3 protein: CASSPSGRGSYEQYF; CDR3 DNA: TGTGCCAGCAGTCCTAGCGGGAGAGGGTCCTACGAGCAGTACTTC
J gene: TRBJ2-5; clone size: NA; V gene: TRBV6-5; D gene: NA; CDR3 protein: CASSYPGETQYF; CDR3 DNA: TGTGCCAGCAGTTATCCTGGGGAGACCCAGTACTTC
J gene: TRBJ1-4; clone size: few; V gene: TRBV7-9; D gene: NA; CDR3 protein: CASSLWDIKLFF; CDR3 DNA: TGTGCCAGCAGCTTATGGGACATTAAACTGTTTTTT
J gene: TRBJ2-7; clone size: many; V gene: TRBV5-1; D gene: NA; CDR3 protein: CASSLDDGTYEQYF; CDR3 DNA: TGCGCCAGCAGCTTGGACGACGGAACCTACGAGCAGTACTTC
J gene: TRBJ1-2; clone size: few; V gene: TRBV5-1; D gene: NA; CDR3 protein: CASSLDPGSGYTF; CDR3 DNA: TGCGCCAGCAGCTTGGATCCAGGGAGTGGCTACACCTTC
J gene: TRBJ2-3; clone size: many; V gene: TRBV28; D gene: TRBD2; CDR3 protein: CASSWKTSGSDTQYF; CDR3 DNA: TGTGCCAGCAGTTGGAAGACTAGCGGGAGTGATACGCAGTATTTT
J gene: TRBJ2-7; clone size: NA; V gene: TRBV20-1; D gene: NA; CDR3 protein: CSATTVSEQYF; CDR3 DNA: TGCAGTGCCACGACGGTCTCCGAGCAGTACTTC
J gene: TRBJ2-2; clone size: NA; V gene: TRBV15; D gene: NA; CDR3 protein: CATPGDINTGELFF; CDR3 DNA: TGTGCCACCCCAGGGGACATAAACACCGGGGAGCTGTTTTTT